A selection of T cell receptor beta chains follows, all from one sample in a study of glioma-infiltrating T cells after dendritic cell vaccination. Generated by immunoSEQ multiplex PCR, the TCRdb table keeps only in-frame clones and is missing some. The repertoire has roughly 20,000 clones, around 74% of them found once; the top ten carry about 37%. The specimen comprised blood, sampled before dendritic cell vaccination. The receptors stem from a human donor with glioblastoma. CDR3s include the opening cysteine and the closing phenylalanine or tryptophan. D genes are given only for firm matches. The size of a clone is reported for some rows only, either as once, few or many, or as a class for expanded clones.

size | D | length | J | V | CDR3 | DNA
- | - | 14 | TRBJ2-7 | TRBV11-2 | CASSLGHEGYEQYF | TGTGCCAGCAGCTTAGGGCACGAGGGCTACGAGCAGTACTTC
- | - | 14 | TRBJ1-1 | TRBV28 | CASSLWGGDTEAFF | TGTGCCAGCAGTTTATGGGGGGGGGACACTGAAGCTTTCTTT
- | TRBD1 | 14 | TRBJ2-7 | TRBV10-3 | CAISGGQGLIEQYF | TGTGCCATCAGTGGGGGACAGGGTCTCATCGAGCAGTACTTC
- | TRBD2 | 18 | TRBJ2-1 | TRBV11-2 | CASSLDSSSGSRDNEQFF | TGTGCCAGCAGCTTAGATTCGAGTAGCGGGAGCCGGGACAATGAGCAGTTCTTC
- | - | 14 | TRBJ1-3 | TRBV7-2 | CASSFESSGNTIYF | TGTGCCAGCAGCTTTGAGAGCTCTGGAAACACCATATATTTT
- | - | 15 | TRBJ1-5 | TRBV19 | CASSAGGGIMIAQHF | TGTGCCAGTAGTGCTGGTGGGGGGATAATGATAGCCCAGCATTTT
- | - | 14 | TRBJ1-2 | TRBV29-1 | CSVGVQGNHYGYTF | TGCAGCGTTGGGGTCCAGGGCAACCACTATGGCTACACCTTC
- | - | 18 | TRBJ2-2 | TRBV5-4 | CASSTLAMPKANTGELFF | TGTGCCAGCAGCACGCTAGCCATGCCCAAAGCTAACACCGGGGAGCTGTTTTTT
- | - | 12 | TRBJ2-6 | TRBV28 | CASNPFGDVLTF | TGTGCCAGCAATCCCTTCGGGGACGTCCTGACTTTC
once | - | 14 | TRBJ2-6 | TRBV6-6 | CASRDSSGANVLTF | TGTGCCTCCCGAGATAGCTCTGGGGCCAACGTCCTGACTTTC
- | - | 13 | TRBJ2-7 | TRBV27 | CASSLSSRVEQYF | TGTGCCAGCAGTTTATCTTCCAGGGTCGAGCAGTACTTC
- | - | 16 | TRBJ2-2 | TRBV4-1 | CASSQIDIVHTGELFF | TGCGCCAGCAGCCAAATAGACATCGTACACACCGGGGAGCTGTTTTTT
- | TRBD1 | 15 | TRBJ2-7 | TRBV5-8 | CASSSRGQATYEQYF | TGTGCCAGCAGCAGCCGGGGACAGGCAACCTACGAGCAGTACTTC
- | - | 17 | TRBJ2-2 | TRBV25-1 | CASSEWGPTPDTGELFF | TGTGCCAGCAGTGAATGGGGGCCGACCCCGGATACCGGGGAGCTGTTTTTT
- | - | 16 | TRBJ2-7 | TRBV15 | CATSRGRTRGFYEQYF | TGTGCCACCAGCAGAGGCCGGACGCGGGGTTTCTACGAGCAGTACTTC
- | TRBD2 | 17 | TRBJ2-7 | TRBV5-1 | CASSLGLAGGPWGEQYF | TGCGCCAGCAGCTTGGGACTAGCGGGAGGGCCTTGGGGCGAGCAGTACTTC
- | - | 12 | TRBJ2-2 | TRBV4-2 | CASSFDTGELFF | TGTGCCAGCAGCTTCGACACCGGGGAGCTGTTTTTT
- | TRBD2 | 11 | TRBJ2-1 | TRBV6-1 | CASRASGRVFF | TGTGCCAGCCGTGCTAGCGGGAGAGTGTTCTTC
- | TRBD1 | 15 | TRBJ1-5 | TRBV27 | CASSHEGQGYQPQHF | TGTGCCAGCAGTCACGAGGGACAGGGGTATCAGCCCCAGCATTTT
- | - | 13 | TRBJ2-3 | TRBV2 | CASTRGTLDTQYF | TGTGCCAGCACCCGGGGGACTTTGGATACGCAGTATTTT
once | - | 12 | TRBJ1-5 | TRBV27 | CASPISNQPQHF | TGTGCCAGCCCCATTAGCAATCAGCCCCAGCATTTT
- | - | 12 | TRBJ1-1 | TRBV4-2 | CASSRNTGEAFF | TGTGCCAGCAGCCGGAACACGGGTGAAGCTTTCTTT
- | - | 15 | TRBJ1-2 | TRBV1 | CTSSQDNRDSYGYTF | TGCACCAGCAGCCAAGATAACCGGGACAGCTATGGCTACACCTTC
- | TRBD2 | 17 | TRBJ2-3 | TRBV5-6 | CASSRTSGRTRTDTQYF | TGTGCCAGCAGCCGGACTAGCGGAAGAACTCGCACAGATACGCAGTATTTT
once | - | 16 | TRBJ2-1 | TRBV5-1 | CASSLTVGGGYNEQFF | TGCGCCAGCAGCCTTACAGTCGGGGGAGGCTACAATGAGCAGTTCTTC
- | - | 21 | TRBJ2-6 | TRBV4-3 | CASSQANAGLGGTSGANVLTF | TGCGCCAGCAGCCAAGCCAACGCGGGTTTAGGTGGAACCTCTGGGGCCAACGTCCTGACTTTC
- | - | 15 | TRBJ1-2 | TRBV27 | CASSLSTGHRYGYTF | TGTGCCAGCAGTTTATCGACGGGACACCGGTATGGCTACACCTTC
- | TRBD2 | 16 | TRBJ2-3 | TRBV6-4 | CASSDSPGLGADTQYF | TGTGCCAGCAGTGACTCACCGGGACTAGGGGCAGATACGCAGTATTTT
few | TRBD1 | 13 | TRBJ2-3 | TRBV11-2 | CASSSGGPDTQYF | TGTGCCAGCAGCTCAGGGGGTCCAGATACGCAGTATTTT
once | - | 16 | TRBJ2-3 | TRBV12-5 | CASGLGEGRGTDTQYF | TGTGCTAGTGGTTTGGGAGAGGGCCGCGGGACAGATACGCAGTATTTT